This T cell receptor beta chain was sequenced in a study of blood T cell repertoires in COVID-19. Study-wide context: There were acute and convalescent COVID-19 samples, and they came from the United States, Italy and Spain. Nucleic acid was either cDNA or gDNA, and it came from T cells, B-cell-depleted T cells, or PBMCs.

The authors' processing: Amplification with reference gene primers provided the estimates of nucleated cell counts. Sequenced by immunoSEQ multiplex PCR; TCRdb stores in-frame clones only, minus some. The DNA gave D and trimming, while V, J and clone size come from that table. The sample lists hundreds of thousands of clones; roughly 89% were seen once. This CDR3 is 14 amino acids long. Trimming stripped 4 bases from V and 6 bases from J, with 16 bases between. Germline V gene sequence: CDR1 SEHNR, CDR2 FQNEAQ (reference sequence). The sample taken for sequencing was peripheral blood. This chain uses TRBV7-9 with TRBJ2-7; maybe TRBD2 (6 bases). The sequence derives from a woman aged 30 to 39 with COVID-19, enrolled during active disease. The CDR3 DNA reads TGTGCCAGCAGCTCTACGACTAGTTCTGTCGAGCAGTACTTC. Amino acids: CASSSTTSSVEQYF.